The 25 T cell receptor beta chains presented below share a single source sample, sequenced in a study of blood T cell repertoires in COVID-19 (dated by TCRdb to the early 2020s). The method behind the library was the immunoSEQ multiplex PCR assay. TCRdb limited this immuneACCESS table to in-frame rearrangements with V and J called. A share of clones is missing; checked studies link under half to unresolved V genes, and the rest is unexplained. In all, the sample holds about 130,000 clones, and around 76% of those were seen once. Together, the top ten hold over 4.5% of the sample. The sequencing sample was made of peripheral blood. The receptors originated from a man in his fifties or sixties with acute or convalescent COVID-19.

The rearrangement links TRBV18 to TRBJ2-2; 9 bases fit TRBD1. With 0 bases clipped from V and 4 bases from J, the junction kept 3 bases outside the gene matches. The germline gives CDR1 KGHSH, CDR2 LQKENI. This CDR3 has 16 residues. The CDR3 loop reads CASSPPGTGSTGELFF. The DNA of the CDR3 is TGTGCCAGCTCACCACCCGGGACAGGGAGCACCGGGGAGCTGTTTTTT.

This sequence joins TRBV5-5 and TRBJ1-2, with 8 bases matching TRBD1. The germline gives CDR1 SGHKS, CDR2 YYEKEE (reference sequence). V shed 4 bases and J 8 bases; nucleotides not matched to a gene: 4. This CDR3 is built from 12 residues. The CDR3 DNA is TGTGCCAGCAGCATGGACAGGGACGGCTACACCTTC. This translates into CASSMDRDGYTF.

This rearrangement joins TRBV4-1 to TRBJ2-2; 10 nucleotides line up with TRBD2. CDR3 size: 18 residues. V gave up 1 base and J gave up 6 bases; unmatched junction bases: 11. Germline V lookup: CDR1 MGHRA, CDR2 YSYEKL. The CDR3 sequence is CASSQGGAGTSVAGELFF. The CDR3 region has the DNA TGCGCCAGCAGCCAAGGGGGGGCCGGGACTAGCGTCGCCGGGGAGCTGTTTTTT.

This clone occurred once. The V call is TRBV19, the J call TRBJ1-2; 8 bases align to TRBD1. The CDR3 consists of 15 residues. Per the germline V gene, CDR1 is LNHDA and CDR2 is SQIVND (reference sequence). V lost 6 bases, J lost 5 bases, and 11 bases stayed unmatched. The CDR3 nucleotides read TGTGCCAGTAGCAAGACGGACAGGGAGTTTTATGGCTACACCTTC. Translating gives CASSKTDREFYGYTF.

A few counts support this clone. The rearrangement links TRBV24-1 to TRBJ1-1; TRBD1 matches 9 bases. CDR3 length: 14 amino acids. Germline CDR1 KGHDR, CDR2 SFDVKD. V was pared by 4 bases and J by 5 bases, with 4 bases of the junction left unmatched. CDR3 sequence reads: CATSEGQGRTEAFF. The CDR3 bases are TGTGCCACCAGTGAGGGACAGGGAAGAACTGAAGCTTTCTTT.

The CDR3 is CATQGPSYNTGELFF. CDR3 DNA sequence: TGTGCCACCCAAGGTCCTAGCTACAACACCGGGGAGCTGTTTTTT. This chain uses TRBV24-1 with TRBJ2-2; the D gene is possibly TRBD2 (5 bases). V was trimmed by 9 bases and J by 2 bases, leaving 15 bases between them. The germline CDR1 and CDR2 sequences are KGHDR and SFDVKD. The CDR3 is 15 amino acids.

The chain carries TRBV3-1 (or the pseudogene TRBV3-2) and TRBJ2-1; 7 bases agree with TRBD2. Germline V gene lookup returns CDR1 LGHDT and CDR2 YNNKEL (reference sequence). This CDR3 contains 15 residues. After removal of 1 base from V and 5 bases from J, the junction contained 5 bases not matched to a gene. Here the CDR3 reads CASSQAGGGDNEQFF. The CDR3 coding sequence is TGTGCCAGCAGCCAAGCGGGAGGTGGGGACAATGAGCAGTTCTTC.

This chain joins TRBV24-1 and TRBJ2-7, with a possible D match to TRBD1 (5 bases). The CDR3 runs 16 residues. Trimming cost V 2 bases and J 6 bases, with 19 bases left between them. The germline gives CDR1 KGHDR, CDR2 SFDVKD. The CDR3 DNA reads as TGTGCCACCAGTGATTCCCGACAGTCCTTAGGTGGCGAGCAGTACTTC. It yields the protein CATSDSRQSLGGEQYF.

The chain couples TRBV9 to TRBJ1-4, with D unresolved. The CDR3 covers 14 residues. Trimming removed 5 bases from V and 3 bases from J, with 11 bases in between. Germline V gene data show CDR1 as SGDLS and CDR2 as YYNGEE. The CDR3 here is CASSIGGPNEKLFF. The CDR3 bases are TGTGCCAGCAGTATCGGAGGGCCTAATGAAAAACTGTTTTTT.

This chain joins TRBV7-2 and TRBJ2-3; a weak D match, TRBD1 (6 bases). The germline gives CDR1 SGHTA, CDR2 FQGNSA. V lost 5 bases, J lost 0 bases, and 12 bases lay in between. CDR3 length equals 15 residues. The CDR3 loop reads CASSPLGGSTDTQYF. The DNA of the CDR3 is TGTGCCAGCAGCCCGTTAGGGGGTAGCACAGATACGCAGTATTTT.

This clone occurred a few times. The chain joins TRBV11-1 to TRBJ2-1; D remains ambiguous. This CDR3 is built from 13 residues. V shed 1 base and J shed 5 bases, with 6 bases lying between them. Germline values: CDR1 SGHAT, CDR2 FQDESV (reference sequence). CDR3 region: CASSLGYHNEQFF. CDR3 in DNA: TGTGCCAGCAGCTTAGGCTACCACAATGAGCAGTTCTTC.

V and J are TRBV24-1 and TRBJ2-2; 8 bases are a match to TRBD1. This CDR3 spans 14 amino acids. Trimming removed 9 bases from V and 5 bases from J; junction bases left unmatched: 7. The germline gives CDR1 KGHDR, CDR2 SFDVKD. CDR3 sequence (DNA): TGTGCCACCCGAGGGCAGGGGGCTACCGGGGAGCTGTTTTTT. Protein product: CATRGQGATGELFF.

The chain employs TRBV27 and TRBJ2-7; 12 bases map to TRBD2. Germline-derived CDR1 and CDR2 are MNHEY and SMNVEV (reference sequence). The CDR3 is 18 residues long. V was clipped by 0 bases and J by 7 bases; unmatched bases: 13. As DNA, the CDR3 is TGTGCCAGCAGTTTATCGAGAGGACTAGCGGGGTCCTCAGGAGAGCAGTACTTC. Residues: CASSLSRGLAGSSGEQYF.

V is TRBV29-1 and J is TRBJ1-1; D perhaps matches TRBD1 (5 bases). Deletions cut 4 bases from V and 3 bases from J, with 9 bases between. The CDR3 is made up of 12 amino acids. From germline, CDR1 is SQVTM and CDR2 ANQGSEA. The CDR3 spells CSVVTGDTEAFF. CDR3 nucleotide sequence: TGCAGCGTTGTAACGGGGGACACTGAAGCTTTCTTT. Full variable domain (missing parts from reference TRBV29-1 and TRBJ1-1): SAVISQKPSRDICQRGTSLTIQCQVDSQVTMMFWYRQQPGQSLTLIATANQGSEATYESGFVIDKFPISRPNLTFSTLTVSNMSPEDSSIYLCSVVTGDTEAFFGQGTRLTVV.

The chain couples TRBV10-3 to TRBJ1-2; D remains ambiguous. The V end lost 8 bases, the J end lost 4 bases, and 14 bases lay between the germline ends. The CDR3 has 13 residues. CDR1 and CDR2 (germline): ENHRY, SYGVKD. The CDR3 spells CAIPAAGTYGYTF. The CDR3 nucleotides read TGTGCCATCCCAGCCGCAGGTACCTATGGCTACACCTTC.

The CDR3 region has the DNA TGTGCCAGCAGCCTTGACAAGAATTCACCCCTCCACTTT. Translation gives CASSLDKNSPLHF. This sequence joins TRBV3-1 (or the pseudogene TRBV3-2) and TRBJ1-6; no firm D call. Trimming cost V 4 bases and J 7 bases, with 8 bases left between them. This CDR3 has 13 amino acids. The germline V gene encodes CDR1 LGHDT and CDR2 YNNKEL (reference sequence).

V and J are TRBV5-1 and TRBJ1-2; 8 bases match TRBD1. The germline gives CDR1 SGHRS, CDR2 YFSETQ. Trimming took 1 base from V and 10 from J; bases not matched to a gene: 12. The CDR3 sequence is 15 residues long. The CDR3 nucleotides are TGCGCCAGCAGCTTGAGGAGCGGACAGGGCGGACTCTACACCTTC. Encoded protein: CASSLRSGQGGLYTF.

The V and J genes are TRBV19 and TRBJ1-5, with TRBD1 matching over 9 bases. Germline CDR1 is LNHDA and CDR2 is SQIVND (reference sequence). Germline trimming cut 6 bases from V and 4 bases from J; bases unmatched to any gene: 4. The CDR3 contains 14 residues. In DNA, the CDR3 is TGTGCCAGTAGACTGGGACAGGGTAATCAGCCCCAGCATTTT. Its translation is CASRLGQGNQPQHF.

The CDR3: CASSQTGEKLFF. The CDR3 DNA reads as TGCGCCAGCAGCCAGACGGGGGAAAAACTGTTTTTT. V gene TRBV4-1 combines with J gene TRBJ1-4, with D uncertain. The germline CDR1 and CDR2 sequences are MGHRA and YSYEKL. The CDR3 extends over 12 amino acids. The germline V and J ends were trimmed by 3 bases and 8 bases, with 7 bases remaining between them.

This sequence joins TRBV30 and TRBJ1-5; weak D call: TRBD1 (5 bases). The V gene's germline CDR1 is GTSNPN and CDR2 SVGIG (reference sequence). The CDR3 consists of 14 residues. V lost 2 bases and J 0 bases, leaving 8 bases between the germline ends. CDR3 DNA sequence: TGTGCCTGGAGTAATACAGGTAGCAATCAGCCCCAGCATTTT. Translated, it gives CAWSNTGSNQPQHF.

This rearrangement joins TRBV4-1 to TRBJ2-1, with D possibly being TRBD2 (6 bases). V was clipped by 6 bases and J by 8 bases, with 14 bases between them. The CDR3 has 13 residues. Germline V gene data show CDR1 as MGHRA and CDR2 as YSYEKL. The chain's CDR3 is CASSRGSGDEQFF. CDR3 coding DNA: TGCGCCAGCAGTCGGGGGTCTGGGGATGAGCAGTTCTTC.

The chain uses TRBV9 and TRBJ1-6, with 7 bases lining up with TRBD1. The germline gives CDR1 SGDLS, CDR2 YYNGEE. V dropped 5 bases and J dropped 0; count of bases not matched to a gene: 5. The CDR3 spans 16 residues. The CDR3 nucleotides read TGTGCCAGCAGTTTACAGGGGAGCTCCTATAATTCACCCCTCCACTTT. It codes for CASSLQGSSYNSPLHF.

The V gene is TRBV5-1, the J gene TRBJ1-2, with TRBD1 matching 8 bases. This CDR3 is built from 13 residues. Germline assignment: CDR1 SGHRS and CDR2 YFSETQ. V lost 3 bases, J lost 4 bases, and 2 bases stayed unmatched. CDR3 in amino acids: CASSSDRAYGYTF. CDR3 DNA: TGCGCCAGCAGCTCGGACAGGGCCTATGGCTACACCTTC. The complete variable domain, with remaining parts taken from reference TRBV5-1 and TRBJ1-2, reads KAGVTQTPRYLIKTRGQQVTLSCSPISGHRSVSWYQQTPGQGLQFLFEYFSETQRNKGNFPGRFSGRQFSNSRSEMNVSTLELGDSALYLCASSSDRAYGYTFGSGTRLTVV.

The rearrangement links TRBV6-5 to TRBJ2-7, with a tentative D call TRBD1 (6 bases). CDR1 is MNHEY, CDR2 SVGAGI, per germline. Trimming took 6 bases from V and 3 from J, leaving 12 bases between them. The length of the CDR3 is 13 residues. CDR3 nucleotides: TGTGCCAGCAGAGACAGGCTGGACTACGAGCAGTACTTC. This sequence encodes CASRDRLDYEQYF.

This chain uses TRBV29-1 with TRBJ1-3; 8 bases are a match to TRBD1. The V gene's germline CDR1 is SQVTM and CDR2 ANQGSEA. This CDR3 contains 13 residues. CDR3 nucleotides: TGCGGACAGGGAATAGGGGTTGGAAACACCATATATTTT. It codes for CGQGIGVGNTIYF.